This note documents a single TCR beta chain sequence. This clonotype was observed many times. What antigen it recognizes has not been identified. No much larger clone exists at a distance of one base, and base qualities are not known. The donors were around 39 Caucasian individuals from Russia, aged roughly 6 to 100 years, who were systemically healthy. Each donor gave 9.5 to 10 milliliters of peripheral blood, drawn into EDTA-treated Vacutainer tubes. Ficoll-Paque density-gradient centrifugation was used to isolate PBMCs, with at least 7 million per sample. Trizol reagent was used to extract total RNA from the PBMCs, yielding at least 5.5 micrograms per sample. The percentages of naive CD45RAhigh/CD27high T cells were determined by flow cytometry on a PBMC aliquot from every donor. The sample is drawn from a study of blood T cells in healthy people across ages (dated by TCRdb to the mid-2010s). Turning to the overall study: In model experiments, template switching captured roughly one uniquely barcoded TCR beta cDNA molecule for every two T cells. Age-related changes in TCR beta repertoire diversity were measured in the study by deep sequencing normalized with unique cDNA molecular identifiers. For two donors (one aged 18 to 30 and one aged 80 or older), the study analyzed two additional independent replicas of 1 million unique cDNA reads from the same blood draw. Donors were grouped into four age groups: young (average approximately 15 years), middle-aged (around 39), aged (around 66) and long-lived (approximately 82). To avoid experimental bias, donors of different ages were randomly spread across the sequencing lanes. What the authors observed across the whole study: Compared with the aged group, the long-lived group had more naive CD4+ T cells, fewer expanded clones and increased TCR diversity, a pattern suggesting age selection. Since profiling was done on bulk unsorted PBMCs, naive and antigen-experienced compartments could not be conclusively compared. As age increased, observed TCR beta diversity per million T cells dropped in a roughly linear way, and a significant reduction was already evident by age approximately 40. Estimates of total diversity based on one million sequenced T cells were considered lower bounds and underestimates. The CMV infection status of donors was not known, potentially confounding age-related changes in expanded clonotypes. A strong correlation was found between observed TCR beta diversity and the percentage of naive T cells measured by flow cytometry.

V is cut by 0 bases and J by 6 bases, and the space between the germline ends is 10 bases. From the germline V gene (reference sequence), CDR1 is SGHKS and CDR2 is YYEKEE. The CDR3 goes from the cysteine to the phenylalanine over 13 residues. CDR3 DNA is the only sequence kept; it has 39 bases, read in frame from the first base. The library was produced with 5' RACE. The sequencer was an Illumina HiSeq 2500. A second PCR of about 6 to 11 cycles was performed with a sample-barcoded 5' primer and a J-beta primer mix. A unique molecular identifier was introduced onto each TCR beta cDNA molecule by a template-switch 5' adaptor carrying 12 random nucleotides. At least 2.5 million CDR3-containing paired-end reads were obtained from each sample. All of the RNA was converted into first-strand cDNA using the Mint cDNA synthesis kit, with a TRBC-specific oligonucleotide serving as the primer. Following uracil-DNA glycosylase treatment, a first 18-cycle PCR with universal primers M1SS and BC2_uni_R was performed on all cDNA. The original pipeline was this. Each sample was normalized by randomly selecting 1 million high-quality reads, each carrying a distinct molecular identifier. Reads sharing molecular identifiers were discarded rather than binned into consensus sequences. MiTCR, run with a Q25 quality threshold and the strictest error-elimination algorithm, handled CDR3 identification, clonotype clustering and error correction. A nonparametric unseen species model with Euler transformation was used to estimate lower-bound total TCR beta diversity. TCRdb reran the public reads through fastp at Q25 and MiXCR, keeping productive beta chains. Each CDR3 protein gets just one entry, which takes the most common genes and DNA from the rows behind it. TCRdb, rather than the study authors, made the V and J calls. Across this sample there are about 1.6 million distinct CDR3 sequences, with approximately 32% seen only once. The ten largest clones capture 11% of the sample.

The sample was blood. The sequence links TRBV5-5 to TRBJ2-7; no D gene can be assigned with confidence. The clonotype comes from a woman under 40 in good health. The nucleotide sequence reads TGTGCCAGCAGCTTGGGAGTAGGATCCGAGCAGTACTTC. This is translated as CASSLGVGSEQYF. Extended through the reference TRBV5-5 and TRBJ2-7 proteins, this CDR3 yields the full variable domain: DAGVTQSPTHLIKTRGQQVTLRCSPISGHKSVSWYQQVLGQGPQFIFQYYEKEERGRGNFPDRFSARQFPNYSSELNVNALLLGDSALYLCASSLGVGSEQYFGPGTRLTVT.